This is a list of T cell receptor beta chains from one sample in a study of CD8+CD57+ T cells in acquired aplastic anemia. TCRdb re-called the reads through MiXCR, storing one row per CDR3 protein. The sample yields a few hundred thousand distinct CDR3 sequences, about 59% seen once. Sequencing was carried out using sorted CD4+, CD8+, or CD8+CD57+ T cells (not recorded which) from PBMCs. Source of these receptors: a human donor in good health. Both conserved end residues are trimmed from each CDR3. Each record gives: J gene, V gene, CDR3 protein.

>TRBJ2-5|TRBV20-1
SARTGAETQY
>TRBJ2-1|TRBV19
ASRPLAGGPENEQF
>TRBJ1-4|TRBV24-1
ATAEGATNEKLF
>TRBJ1-1|TRBV24-1
ATSDRNSDTEAF
>TRBJ2-7|TRBV7-8
AGSLPGTGGRDEQY
>TRBJ2-7|TRBV5-8
ASSWGMGSYEQY
>TRBJ2-3|TRBV5-1
ASSPASYNEQY
>TRBJ2-1|TRBV7-3
ASSLRQGDNEQF
>TRBJ1-2|TRBV29-1
SAGTGGNGYT
>TRBJ2-7|TRBV20-1
SARPGGGPYEQY
>TRBJ2-1|TRBV10-1
ASNDRGEQF
>TRBJ1-6|TRBV19
ASSRSVRHYNSPLH
>TRBJ1-1|TRBV5-1
ASSSTGVSTEAF
>TRBJ2-7|TRBV6-1
ASSDGAEQY
>TRBJ1-5|TRBV19
ASSTSRGHGNQPQH
>TRBJ1-2|TRBV29-1
SVEGVRGQGVRGYT
>TRBJ1-5|TRBV29-1
SVVGGSNQPQH
>TRBJ1-4|TRBV13
ASSLRTGYNEKLF
>TRBJ2-1|TRBV7-2
ASSSGWGVYNEQF
>TRBJ2-7|TRBV20-1
SAPGGGLAYEQY
>TRBJ2-5|TRBV15
ATSLAGKETQY
>TRBJ1-6|TRBV5-1
ASSLTSGQNNSPLH
>TRBJ2-2|TRBV7-7
ASSHALAAGELF
>TRBJ2-7|TRBV11-2
ASSQGRSALSYERY
>TRBJ2-7|TRBV7-8
ASSPSPSGSGTYEQY
>TRBJ2-7|TRBV9
ASSVDTGTYEQY
>TRBJ2-3|TRBV7-9
ASSLSGAGTDTQY
>TRBJ2-7|TRBV5-1
ASSRNQGHEQY
>TRBJ2-2|TRBV7-9
ATQGGTGELF
>TRBJ2-3|TRBV12-3/TRBV12-4
ASSPSPDTQY
>TRBJ1-2|TRBV5-1
ASSSNTWNNYGYT
>TRBJ2-5|TRBV6-6
AARLDWTQY
>TRBJ1-2|TRBV7-9
ASSLGQNHGYT
>TRBJ2-1|TRBV5-1
ASSHWTSGAAYNEQF
>TRBJ1-3|TRBV19
ASSMEGNTIY
>TRBJ1-2|TRBV11-1
ASSLMRTTGSGYT
>TRBJ2-3|TRBV10-3
ATQGTDTQY
>TRBJ1-5|TRBV2
ASSEEGAKAQH
>TRBJ2-3|TRBV15
ATSRGVADTQY
>TRBJ1-5|TRBV2
ASRSLNQPQH
>TRBJ1-1|TRBV11-2
ASSLDPLGQGTNTEAF
>TRBJ2-7|TRBV7-3
ASSHTHERY
>TRBJ2-3|TRBV27
ASSYQGGVRTDTQY
>TRBJ1-3|TRBV20-1
SATSSGSGRNTIY
>TRBJ2-3|TRBV20-1
SAKGAADTQY
>TRBJ2-1|TRBV10-2
ASRGYNGQF
>TRBJ1-5|TRBV7-2
ASSLEDRGHQPQH
>TRBJ1-1|TRBV6-4
ASFDGGGTEAF
>TRBJ2-5|TRBV7-2
ASSSGTSRETQY
>TRBJ2-7|TRBV7-2
ASSLPEVPEQY
>TRBJ1-4|TRBV9
ASSPRTATNEKLF
>TRBJ2-5|TRBV29-1
SVGDRRGQETQY
>TRBJ2-6|TRBV7-6
ASSQVGVGANVLT